In its sample, the clone carrying this T cell receptor (beta chain) was seen once. The CDR3 is 16 amino acids. CDR1 and CDR2 from the germline V gene are SNHLY and FYNNEI. V lost 3 bases and J lost 4, with 16 bases in between. The data belong to a study of shared clonotypes between healthy human individuals. Original methodology: Junction-only sequences produced by ImmunoSEQ had no quality scores, so filtering differed. Generated by immunoSEQ multiplex PCR, the TCRdb table keeps only in-frame clones and is missing some. The V and J calls and clone size come from that table; D and trimming were worked out from the DNA. The sample shows 2 million or so clones, roughly 94% of them seen only once. CD45RO-negative cells were positively selected for CCR7, leaving out terminally differentiated effector memory CD45RA+ cells.

The chain employs TRBV2 and TRBJ1-5; a possible D gene is TRBD1 (5 bases). The material sequenced was naive CD8+ T cells sorted from blood. The TCR comes from a young man in good health. In DNA form, the CDR3 reads TGTGCCAGCAGTGATCTCAACCGGGACCCAAATCAGCCCCAGCATTTT. This encodes CASSDLNRDPNQPQHF.